These 20 T cell receptor beta chains came from one sample sequenced in a study of T-cell reconstitution after alpha-beta-depleted transplantation in children. Using unique molecular identifiers, the investigators prepared the TCRbeta library. TCRdb passed the PCR reads through MiXCR, listing each CDR3 protein once. The table lists some 490,000 distinct CDR3 sequences, under 15% of them singletons. Sample: PBMCs from the stem cell graft donor, taken from the stem cell graft. The receptors derive from a human donor who donated a stem cell graft to a child with combined immunodeficiency.

This clonotype was found many times. The V gene is TRBV4-3, the J gene TRBJ2-7; 8 nucleotides align to TRBD1. V trimming: 4 bases; J trimming: 3 bases; junction bases outside the gene matches: 8. Germline V gene sequence: CDR1 LGHNA, CDR2 YSLEER. The CDR3 is 15 amino acids. The CDR3 protein is CASSPGTGDVYEQYF. The CDR3 nucleotides are TGCGCCAGCAGCCCGGGGACAGGCGATGTCTACGAGCAGTACTTC.

The rearrangement joins TRBV5-6 to TRBJ2-1, with 10 nucleotides matching TRBD2. This CDR3 comprises 15 residues. Germline V gene sequence: CDR1 SGHDT, CDR2 YYEEEE. The ends lost 0 bases at V and 5 bases at J; junction bases unmatched: 2. The chain's CDR3 is CASSLDLAGDNEQFF. The CDR3 nucleotides read TGTGCCAGCAGCTTGGACCTAGCGGGAGACAATGAGCAGTTCTTC.

The CDR3 spells CASSGGGPDQPQHF. CDR3 coding DNA: TGTGCCAGCTCCGGAGGGGGGCCTGATCAGCCCCAGCATTTT. This chain joins TRBV12-3 or TRBV12-4 and TRBJ1-5; D perhaps matches TRBD1 (6 bases). The CDR3 is 14 amino acids. V gave up 8 bases and J gave up 5 bases, with 16 bases separating them.

This clonotype was detected only a few times. This chain uses TRBV27 with TRBJ2-2, with D hard to call. Germline loops: CDR1 MNHEY, CDR2 SMNVEV (reference sequence). The CDR3 runs to 14 residues. The ends were cut back, 5 bases at V and 5 bases at J, with 12 bases in the middle. CDR3 sequence (DNA): TGTGCCAGCAGTCCGTTTCAGAGGACCGGGGAGCTGTTTTTT. Translated: CASSPFQRTGELFF.

The chain couples TRBV29-1 to TRBJ2-3; TRBD1 matches 7 bases. The V gene end was trimmed by 1 base and the J gene end by 2 bases; junction bases not matched to a gene: 6. The germline V gene has CDR1 SQVTM and CDR2 ANQGSEA. The CDR3 totals 15 residues. CDR3 in amino acids: CSVEGDSYTTDTQYF. The CDR3 DNA reads as TGCAGCGTTGAAGGGGACAGCTATACCACAGATACGCAGTATTTT.

This clonotype was seen at least ten times. The rearrangement joins TRBV20-1 to TRBJ2-3; possible D gene TRBD2, 6 bases. The CDR3 has 16 residues. Looked up from germline, CDR1 is DFQATT and CDR2 is SNEGSKA (reference sequence). V was cut by 3 bases and J by 1 base, with 17 bases left in between. The CDR3 here is CSARGPLGEGTDTQYF. The DNA of the CDR3 is TGCAGTGCTAGGGGTCCTTTAGGGGAGGGCACAGATACGCAGTATTTT.

The chain uses TRBV9 and TRBJ2-1, with D perhaps TRBD1 (6 bases). V lost 2 bases to trimming and J lost 0 bases, with 12 bases between them. Per the germline V gene, CDR1 is SGDLS and CDR2 is YYNGEE. The CDR3 has 16 amino acids. In DNA form, the CDR3 reads TGTGCCAGCAGCGTCCAGGGGATGAGCTCCTACAATGAGCAGTTCTTC. Residues: CASSVQGMSSYNEQFF.

In this sample, this clonotype turned up many times. The chain is built from TRBV9 and TRBJ2-3; 11 bases line up with TRBD2. The CDR3 is 15 amino acids. Germline CDR1 is SGDLS and CDR2 is YYNGEE. J was trimmed by 0 bases and V by 7 bases; bases with no gene match: 4. The CDR3 sequence: CASASGRLSTDTQYF. CDR3 nucleotide sequence: TGTGCCAGCGCTAGCGGGAGGCTTAGCACAGATACGCAGTATTTT.

This clonotype was seen ten or more times. V is TRBV27 and J is TRBJ2-7; 9 bases align to TRBD1. Per the germline V gene, CDR1 is MNHEY and CDR2 is SMNVEV (reference sequence). V gave up 6 bases and J gave up 4 bases; unmatched junction bases: 7. This CDR3 spans 14 amino acids. Here the CDR3 reads CASSLAGTGYEQYF. In DNA form, the CDR3 reads TGTGCCAGCAGCCTGGCCGGGACAGGGTACGAGCAGTACTTC.

This clonotype was counted at least ten times. The chain carries TRBV20-1 and TRBJ2-7; D uncertain. CDR3 length equals 15 residues. Germline-derived CDR1 and CDR2 are DFQATT and SNEGSKA (reference sequence). Trimming removed 6 bases at V and 5 bases at J, with 23 bases between. CDR3 coding DNA: TGCAGTGCCCTCCTTCCGGCCCTGGGCGGCCACGAGCAGTACTTC. As protein: CSALLPALGGHEQYF.

This clonotype was seen at least ten times. The V call is TRBV4-3, the J call TRBJ2-3; 10 nucleotides line up with TRBD1. Looked up from germline, CDR1 is LGHNA and CDR2 is YSLEER. The CDR3 totals 17 residues. With 1 base clipped from V and 0 bases from J, the junction kept 4 bases outside the gene matches. CDR3 DNA sequence: TGCGCCAGCAGCCAAGCGGGGACAGGGGTTAGCACAGATACGCAGTATTTT. Protein sequence: CASSQAGTGVSTDTQYF.

The chain joins TRBV15 to TRBJ2-7, with D possibly matching TRBD2 (5 bases). V lost 5 bases and J lost 1, with 9 bases in between. The CDR3 is 13 residues long. Germline loops: CDR1 LNHNV, CDR2 YYDKDF (reference sequence). Here the CDR3 DNA reads TGTGCCACCAGCGAAGGACTGTCCTACGAGCAGTACTTC. It is translated as CATSEGLSYEQYF.

The J gene is TRBJ1-4, the V gene TRBV5-1, with unresolved D. Germline CDR1 SGHRS, CDR2 YFSETQ. The V end lost 0 bases, the J end lost 8 bases, and 11 bases lay between the germline ends. This CDR3 has 14 amino acids. The CDR3 reads CASSLAGAYEKLFF. For the CDR3, the DNA is TGCGCCAGCAGCTTGGCGGGAGCATACGAAAAACTGTTTTTT.

This clonotype has just a few counts. CDR3 sequence: CSVVPASGSYEQYF. The CDR3 DNA follows: TGCAGCGTTGTACCGGCTAGCGGCTCCTACGAGCAGTACTTC. The rearrangement links TRBV29-1 to TRBJ2-7; 7 bases are shared with TRBD2. The CDR3 is made up of 14 amino acids. V was clipped by 4 bases and J by 0 bases; unmatched bases: 6. CDR1 SQVTM and CDR2 ANQGSEA come from the germline V gene.

This clonotype was seen a handful of times. CDR3 bases: TGCGCCAGCAGGGCCGGTCGGGGGCGAGGTTACGAGCAGTACTTC. It codes for CASRAGRGRGYEQYF. The rearrangement links TRBV5-1 to TRBJ2-7, with D perhaps being TRBD1 or TRBD2 (6 bases each). The CDR3 is 15 residues long. The ends were cut back, 5 bases at V and 4 bases at J, with 19 bases in the middle. Germline loops: CDR1 SGHRS, CDR2 YFSETQ.

This chain uses TRBV11-3 with TRBJ2-5, with D maybe TRBD1 (6 bases). V lost 3 bases to trimming and J lost 4 bases, with 15 bases between them. Germline V gene lookup returns CDR1 SGHNT and CDR2 YENEEA. The CDR3 spans 15 residues. The CDR3 DNA follows: TGTGCCAGCAGCTTGGACAGCCGGCTCCCAGAGACCCAGTACTTC. This gives the protein CASSLDSRLPETQYF.

This clonotype came up many times. The rearrangement links TRBV5-1 to TRBJ2-2; 7 nucleotides match TRBD1. The V gene end was trimmed by 3 bases and the J gene end by 4 bases; junction bases not matched to a gene: 0. This CDR3 contains 13 residues. The germline V gene has CDR1 SGHRS and CDR2 YFSETQ. The CDR3: CASSWTGTGELFF. In DNA form, the CDR3 reads TGCGCCAGCAGCTGGACAGGCACCGGGGAGCTGTTTTTT.

This clonotype was counted a few times. The J gene is TRBJ2-3, the V gene TRBV20-1; TRBD2 aligns across 8 bases. The CDR3 covers 16 residues. In germline, CDR1 is DFQATT, CDR2 SNEGSKA (reference sequence). V dropped 7 bases and J dropped 4; count of bases not matched to a gene: 16. The CDR3: CSVRGGGRWIPDTQYF. The CDR3, as DNA: TGCAGTGTCAGAGGCGGGGGGCGCTGGATTCCAGATACGCAGTATTTT.

This clonotype turned up a few times. The gene calls are TRBV9 and TRBJ2-1, with TRBD2 matching 11 bases. V shed 3 bases, J shed 7 bases, and the junction held 6 bases outside the gene matches. Germline CDR1 reads SGDLS; CDR2 reads YYNGEE. The CDR3 consists of 15 residues. DNA of the CDR3: TGTGCCAGCAGCGACAAATCTAGCGGGAGGAATGAGCAGTTCTTC. Its translation: CASSDKSSGRNEQFF.

This clonotype was counted only a few times. J is TRBJ2-3 and V is TRBV7-3; a possible D gene is TRBD2 (6 bases). V dropped 4 bases and J dropped 3 bases, with 14 bases sitting between them. In germline, CDR1 is SGHTA, CDR2 FQGTGA. The CDR3 runs to 15 residues. Here the CDR3 DNA reads TGTGCCAGCAGCTCCTCAGGGACTCGTACAGATACGCAGTATTTT. It yields the protein CASSSSGTRTDTQYF.